The rows below give T cell receptor beta chains drawn from one sample of a study of control samples from healthy donors and cancer patients. Libraries were prepared by immunoSEQ multiplex PCR; TCRdb keeps only in-frame clonotypes and omits some of them. Of 150,000 or so clones listed, 80% to 95% are singletons. The material sequenced was blood. The receptor source for this set is a young man in good health. Each CDR3 is given with its conserved first and last residue. A D gene is named only where the DNA matches it firmly.

J: TRBJ2-1; V: TRBV4-1; D: NA; CDR3: CASSQDSRRYNEQFF
J: TRBJ1-2; V: TRBV19; D: NA; CDR3: CASSMTNYGYTF
J: TRBJ1-5; V: TRBV12-3/TRBV12-4; D: NA; CDR3: CASSLRDQPQHF
J: TRBJ2-7; V: TRBV16; D: TRBD1; CDR3: CASSQLIGQGTSYEQYF
J: TRBJ2-3; V: TRBV11-1; D: TRBD2; CDR3: CASSFGGGAGDTQYF
J: TRBJ2-1; V: TRBV11-3; D: NA; CDR3: CASSLGQGYNEQFF
J: TRBJ1-2; V: TRBV5-4; D: TRBD1; CDR3: CASRTGGTYGYTF
J: TRBJ1-1; V: TRBV5-1; D: TRBD1; CDR3: CASSAGTANTEAFF
J: TRBJ1-5; V: TRBV4-2; D: NA; CDR3: CASSQVIRGPRGNQPQHF
J: TRBJ2-7; V: TRBV2; D: NA; CDR3: CASSNWAGHEQYF
J: TRBJ2-3; V: TRBV20-1; D: NA; CDR3: CSAQVEDTQYF
J: TRBJ2-6; V: TRBV12-2; D: NA; CDR3: CASRFGSGANVLTF
J: TRBJ1-1; V: TRBV4-1; D: NA; CDR3: CASSQDEPNQRAFF
J: TRBJ1-1; V: TRBV14; D: TRBD1; CDR3: CASSLDRVDLNTEAFF
J: TRBJ1-1; V: TRBV10-3; D: TRBD1; CDR3: CAISSGQGLRNTEAFF
J: TRBJ2-7; V: TRBV6-2/TRBV6-3; D: NA; CDR3: CASSYPGKRPYGQYF
J: TRBJ2-3; V: TRBV13; D: TRBD2; CDR3: CASSTSGPLTDTQYF
J: TRBJ2-2; V: TRBV27; D: TRBD1; CDR3: CASKRTGGNTGELFF
J: TRBJ2-1; V: TRBV5-5; D: TRBD2; CDR3: CASSRTVSGGAINEQFF
J: TRBJ2-5; V: TRBV19; D: NA; CDR3: CASSKRSNPQETQYF
J: TRBJ1-2; V: TRBV2; D: NA; CDR3: CASRPNPGGGYTF
J: TRBJ1-3; V: TRBV10-3; D: NA; CDR3: CALRGASGNTIYF
J: TRBJ1-3; V: TRBV9; D: NA; CDR3: CASSFSRNTIYF
J: TRBJ2-2; V: TRBV7-6; D: TRBD1; CDR3: CASSFGTGLSTGELFF
J: TRBJ2-5; V: TRBV7-9; D: NA; CDR3: CASSEGLQETQYF
J: TRBJ1-1; V: TRBV19; D: NA; CDR3: CASSISGDTEAFF
J: TRBJ2-7; V: TRBV19; D: TRBD1; CDR3: CASSSGTGPSYEQYF